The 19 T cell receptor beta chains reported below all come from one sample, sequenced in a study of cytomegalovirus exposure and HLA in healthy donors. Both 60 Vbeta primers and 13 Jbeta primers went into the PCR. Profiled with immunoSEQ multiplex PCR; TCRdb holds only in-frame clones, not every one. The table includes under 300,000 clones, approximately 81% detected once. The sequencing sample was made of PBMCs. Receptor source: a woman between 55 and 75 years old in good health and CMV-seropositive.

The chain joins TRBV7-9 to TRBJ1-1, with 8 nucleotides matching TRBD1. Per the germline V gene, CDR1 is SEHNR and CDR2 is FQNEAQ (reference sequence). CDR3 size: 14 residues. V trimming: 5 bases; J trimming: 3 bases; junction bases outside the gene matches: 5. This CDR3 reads CASSRDRWDTEAFF. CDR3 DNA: TGTGCCAGCAGCCGGGACAGGTGGGACACTGAAGCTTTCTTT.

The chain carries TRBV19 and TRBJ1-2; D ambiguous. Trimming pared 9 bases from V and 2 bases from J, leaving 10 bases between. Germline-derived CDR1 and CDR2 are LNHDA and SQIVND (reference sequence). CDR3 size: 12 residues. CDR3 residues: CASCTENYGYTF. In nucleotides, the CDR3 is TGTGCCAGCTGCACAGAGAACTATGGCTACACCTTC.

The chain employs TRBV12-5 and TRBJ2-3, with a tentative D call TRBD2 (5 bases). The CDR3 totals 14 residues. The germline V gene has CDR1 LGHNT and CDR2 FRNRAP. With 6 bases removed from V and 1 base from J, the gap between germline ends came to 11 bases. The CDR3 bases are TGTGCTAGTGGCCTCAGCGGAGGCACAGATACGCAGTATTTT. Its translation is CASGLSGGTDTQYF. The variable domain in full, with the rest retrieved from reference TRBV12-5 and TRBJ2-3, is DARVTQTPRHKVTEMGQEVTMRCQPILGHNTVFWYRQTMMQGLELLAYFRNRAPLDDSGMPKDRFSAEMPDATLATLKIQPSEPRDSAVYFCASGLSGGTDTQYFGPGTRLTVL.

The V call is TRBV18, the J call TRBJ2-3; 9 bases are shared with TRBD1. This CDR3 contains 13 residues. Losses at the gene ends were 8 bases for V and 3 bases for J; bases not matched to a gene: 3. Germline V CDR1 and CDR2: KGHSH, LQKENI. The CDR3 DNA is TGTGCCAGCGACAGGGGGGAGACAGATACGCAGTATTTT. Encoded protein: CASDRGETDTQYF.

CDR3 in amino acids: CASSADRVHTEAFF. The CDR3 bases are TGTGCCAGCAGTGCGGACAGGGTCCACACTGAAGCTTTCTTT. The genes are TRBV6-5 and TRBJ1-1; 8 bases are shared with TRBD1. CDR1 MNHEY and CDR2 SVGAGI come from the germline V gene. V lost 5 bases and J lost 3; bases outside the gene matches: 5. CDR3 length equals 14 residues.

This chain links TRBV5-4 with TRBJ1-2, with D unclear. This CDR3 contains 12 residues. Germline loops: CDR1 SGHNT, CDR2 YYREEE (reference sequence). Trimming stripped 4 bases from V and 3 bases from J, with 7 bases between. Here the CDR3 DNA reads TGTGCCAGCAGCGACACAGACTATGGCTACACCTTC. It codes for CASSDTDYGYTF.

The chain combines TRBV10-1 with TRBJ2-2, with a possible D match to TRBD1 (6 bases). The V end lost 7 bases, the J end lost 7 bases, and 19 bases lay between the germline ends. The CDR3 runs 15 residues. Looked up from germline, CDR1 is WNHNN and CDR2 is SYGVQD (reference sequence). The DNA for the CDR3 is TGCGCCAGCAAACCCGAGACAGGATTCAGCGGGGAGCTGTTTTTT. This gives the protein CASKPETGFSGELFF.

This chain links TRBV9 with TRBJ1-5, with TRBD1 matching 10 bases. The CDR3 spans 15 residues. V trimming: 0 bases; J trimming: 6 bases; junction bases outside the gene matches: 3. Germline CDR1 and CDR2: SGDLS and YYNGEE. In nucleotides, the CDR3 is TGTGCCAGCAGCGTAGGACAGGGGGCAGGTCAGCCCCAGCATTTT. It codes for CASSVGQGAGQPQHF.

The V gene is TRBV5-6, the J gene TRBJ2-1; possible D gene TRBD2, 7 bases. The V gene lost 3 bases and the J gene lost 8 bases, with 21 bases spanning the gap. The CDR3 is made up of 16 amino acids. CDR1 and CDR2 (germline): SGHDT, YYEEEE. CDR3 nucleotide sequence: TGTGCCAGCAGCTGGGGGGGCGGGAGTTCACGGGATGAGCAGTTCTTC. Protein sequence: CASSWGGGSSRDEQFF.

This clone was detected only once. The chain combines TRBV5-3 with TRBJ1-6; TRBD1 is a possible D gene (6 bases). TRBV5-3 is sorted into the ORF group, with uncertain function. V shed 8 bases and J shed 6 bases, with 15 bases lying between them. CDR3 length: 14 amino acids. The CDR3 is CASARGQLNSPLHF. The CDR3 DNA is TGTGCCAGCGCAAGAGGACAGCTTAATTCACCCCTCCACTTT.

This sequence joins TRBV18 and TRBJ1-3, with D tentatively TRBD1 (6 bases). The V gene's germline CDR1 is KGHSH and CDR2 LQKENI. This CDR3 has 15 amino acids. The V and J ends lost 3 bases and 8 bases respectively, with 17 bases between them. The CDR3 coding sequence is TGTGCCAGCTCACCTCGGGGACAAGGCGGTGACACCATATATTTT. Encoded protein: CASSPRGQGGDTIYF. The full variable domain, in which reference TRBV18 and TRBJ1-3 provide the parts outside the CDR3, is NAGVMQNPRHLVRRRGQEARLRCSPMKGHSHVYWYRQLPEEGLKFMVYLQKENIIDESGMPKERFSAEFPKEGPSILRIQQVVRGDSAAYFCASSPRGQGGDTIYFGEGSWLTVV.

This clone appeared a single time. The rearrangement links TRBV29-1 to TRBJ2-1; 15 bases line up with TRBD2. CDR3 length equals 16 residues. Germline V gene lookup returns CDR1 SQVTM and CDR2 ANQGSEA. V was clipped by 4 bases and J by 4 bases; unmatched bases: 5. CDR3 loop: CSVAGGLAGGYNEQFF. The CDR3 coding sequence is TGCAGCGTTGCGGGGGGACTAGCGGGAGGATACAATGAGCAGTTCTTC.

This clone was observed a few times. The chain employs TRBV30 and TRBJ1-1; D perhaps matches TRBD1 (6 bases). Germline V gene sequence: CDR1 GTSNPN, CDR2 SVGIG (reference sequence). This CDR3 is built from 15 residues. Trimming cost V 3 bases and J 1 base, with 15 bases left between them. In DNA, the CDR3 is TGTGCCTGGAGGAAGAGGGGGACGGAGAACACTGAAGCTTTCTTT. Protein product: CAWRKRGTENTEAFF.

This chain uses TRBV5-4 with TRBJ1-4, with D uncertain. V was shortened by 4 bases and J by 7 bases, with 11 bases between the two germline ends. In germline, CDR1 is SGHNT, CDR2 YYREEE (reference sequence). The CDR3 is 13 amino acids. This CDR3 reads CASSPPSGEKLFF. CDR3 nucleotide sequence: TGTGCCAGCAGCCCCCCGAGTGGTGAAAAACTGTTTTTT.

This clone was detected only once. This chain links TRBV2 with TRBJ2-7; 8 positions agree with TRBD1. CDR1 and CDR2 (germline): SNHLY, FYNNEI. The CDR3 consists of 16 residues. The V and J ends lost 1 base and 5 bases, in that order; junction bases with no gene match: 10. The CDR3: CASSEDWARGLNEQYF. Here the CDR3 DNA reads TGTGCCAGCAGTGAAGACTGGGCCAGGGGGCTGAACGAGCAGTACTTC.

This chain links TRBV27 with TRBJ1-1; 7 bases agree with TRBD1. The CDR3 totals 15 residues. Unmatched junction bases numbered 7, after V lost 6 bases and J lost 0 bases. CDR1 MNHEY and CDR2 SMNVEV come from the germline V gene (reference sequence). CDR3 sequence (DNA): TGTGCCAGCAGGCCGGGACAGATCATGAACACTGAAGCTTTCTTT. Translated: CASRPGQIMNTEAFF.

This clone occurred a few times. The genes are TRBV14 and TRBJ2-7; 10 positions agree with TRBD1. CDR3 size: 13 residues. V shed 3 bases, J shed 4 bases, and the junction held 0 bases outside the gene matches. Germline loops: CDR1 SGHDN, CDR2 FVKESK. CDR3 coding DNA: TGTGCCAGCAGCCAGGACAGGGGGTACGAGCAGTACTTC. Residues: CASSQDRGYEQYF. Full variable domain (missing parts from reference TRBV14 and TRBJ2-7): EAGVTQFPSHSVIEKGQTVTLRCDPISGHDNLYWYRRVMGKEIKFLLHFVKESKQDESGMPNNRFLAERTGGTYSTLKVQPAELEDSGVYFCASSQDRGYEQYFGPGTRLTVT.

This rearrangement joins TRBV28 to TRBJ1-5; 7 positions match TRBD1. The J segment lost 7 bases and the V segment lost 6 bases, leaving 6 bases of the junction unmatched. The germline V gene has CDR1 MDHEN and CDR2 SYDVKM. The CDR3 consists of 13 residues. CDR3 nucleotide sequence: TGTGCCAGCAGGACCGGGACAGCACAGCCCCAGCATTTT. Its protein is CASRTGTAQPQHF.

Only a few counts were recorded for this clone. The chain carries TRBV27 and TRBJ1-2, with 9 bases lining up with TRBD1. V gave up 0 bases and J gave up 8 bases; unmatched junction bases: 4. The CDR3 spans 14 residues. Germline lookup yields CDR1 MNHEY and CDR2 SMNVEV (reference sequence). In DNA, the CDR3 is TGTGCCAGCAGTTTATCTGACAGGGGGTACGGCTACACCTTC. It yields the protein CASSLSDRGYGYTF.